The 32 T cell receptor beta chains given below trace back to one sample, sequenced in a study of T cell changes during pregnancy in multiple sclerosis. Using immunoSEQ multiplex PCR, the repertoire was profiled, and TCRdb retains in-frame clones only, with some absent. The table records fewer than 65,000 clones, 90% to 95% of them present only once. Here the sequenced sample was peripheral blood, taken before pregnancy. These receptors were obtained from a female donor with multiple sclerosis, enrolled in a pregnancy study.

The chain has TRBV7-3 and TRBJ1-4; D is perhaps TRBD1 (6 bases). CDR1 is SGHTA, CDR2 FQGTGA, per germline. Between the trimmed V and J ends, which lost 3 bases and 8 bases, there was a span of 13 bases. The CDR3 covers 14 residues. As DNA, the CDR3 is TGTGCCAGCAGCTTCGACAGGCTGGGGGAAAAACTGTTTTTT. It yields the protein CASSFDRLGEKLFF.

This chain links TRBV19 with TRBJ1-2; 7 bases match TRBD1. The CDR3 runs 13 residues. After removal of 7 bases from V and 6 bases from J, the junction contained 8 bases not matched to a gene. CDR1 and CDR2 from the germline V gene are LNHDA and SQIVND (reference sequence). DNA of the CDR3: TGTGCCAGTACCAATCCCGGGACAGATGGCTACACCTTC. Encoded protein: CASTNPGTDGYTF.

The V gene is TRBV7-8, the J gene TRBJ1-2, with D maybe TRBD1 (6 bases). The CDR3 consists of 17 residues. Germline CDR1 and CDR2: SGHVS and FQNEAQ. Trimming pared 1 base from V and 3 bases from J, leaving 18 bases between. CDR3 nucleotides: TGTGCCAGCAGCTTAGAACGGGGCAGGGGAAGGGACTATGGCTACACCTTC. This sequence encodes CASSLERGRGRDYGYTF.

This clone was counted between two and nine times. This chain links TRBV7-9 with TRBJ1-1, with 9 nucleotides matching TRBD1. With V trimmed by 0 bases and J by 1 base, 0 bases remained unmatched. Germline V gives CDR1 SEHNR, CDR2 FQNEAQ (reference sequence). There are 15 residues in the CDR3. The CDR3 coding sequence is TGTGCCAGCAGCTTAGCGGACAGGGGGAACACTGAAGCTTTCTTT. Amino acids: CASSLADRGNTEAFF.

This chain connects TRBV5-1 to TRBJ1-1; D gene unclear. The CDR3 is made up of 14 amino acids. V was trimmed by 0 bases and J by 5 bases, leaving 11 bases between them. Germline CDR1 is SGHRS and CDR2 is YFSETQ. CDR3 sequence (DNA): TGCGCCAGCAGCTTGGTCGACGAGGAGACTGAAGCTTTCTTT. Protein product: CASSLVDEETEAFF.

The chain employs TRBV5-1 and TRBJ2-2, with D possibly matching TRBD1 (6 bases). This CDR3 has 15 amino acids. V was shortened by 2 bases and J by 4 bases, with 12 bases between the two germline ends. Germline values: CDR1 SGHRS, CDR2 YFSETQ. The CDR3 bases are TGCGCCAGCAGCTTTAACAGGGCGGCCACCGGGGAGCTGTTTTTT. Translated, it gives CASSFNRAATGELFF.

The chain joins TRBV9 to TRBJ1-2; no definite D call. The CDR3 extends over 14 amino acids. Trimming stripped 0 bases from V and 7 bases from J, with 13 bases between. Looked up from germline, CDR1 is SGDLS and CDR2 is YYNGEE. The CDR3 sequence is CASSVDEGGGGYTF. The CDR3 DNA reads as TGTGCCAGCAGCGTAGACGAGGGAGGCGGTGGCTACACCTTC. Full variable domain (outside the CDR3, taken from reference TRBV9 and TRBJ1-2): DSGVTQTPKHLITATGQRVTLRCSPRSGDLSVYWYQQSLDQGLQFLIQYYNGEERAKGNILERFSAQQFPDLHSELNLSSLELGDSALYFCASSVDEGGGGYTFGSGTRLTVV.

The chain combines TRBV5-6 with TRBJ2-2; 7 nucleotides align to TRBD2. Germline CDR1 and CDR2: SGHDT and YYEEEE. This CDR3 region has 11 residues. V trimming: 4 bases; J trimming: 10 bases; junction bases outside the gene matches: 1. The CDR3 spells CASSAGVELFF. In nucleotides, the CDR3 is TGTGCCAGCAGCGCGGGGGTGGAGCTGTTTTTT.

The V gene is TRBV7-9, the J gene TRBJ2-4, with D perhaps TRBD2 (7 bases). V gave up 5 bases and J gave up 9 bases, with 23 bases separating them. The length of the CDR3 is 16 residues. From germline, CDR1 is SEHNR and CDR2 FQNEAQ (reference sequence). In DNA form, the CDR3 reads TGTGCCAGCAGCCCAGGAGGGGGGGGTCACAGGGTCATTCAGTACTTC. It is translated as CASSPGGGGHRVIQYF.

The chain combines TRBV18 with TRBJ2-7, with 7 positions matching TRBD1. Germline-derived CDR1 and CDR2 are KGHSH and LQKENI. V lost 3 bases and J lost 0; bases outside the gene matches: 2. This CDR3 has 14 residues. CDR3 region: CASSPGQSSYEQYF. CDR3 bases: TGTGCCAGCTCACCGGGACAGAGCTCCTACGAGCAGTACTTC.

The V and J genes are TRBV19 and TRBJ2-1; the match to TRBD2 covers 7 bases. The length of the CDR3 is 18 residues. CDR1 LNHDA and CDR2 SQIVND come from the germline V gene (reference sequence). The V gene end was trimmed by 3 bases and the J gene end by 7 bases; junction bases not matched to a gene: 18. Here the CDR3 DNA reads TGTGCCAGTAGTATCTACGGATATCGGGGGGACCCTAGGAATGAGCAGTTCTTC. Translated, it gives CASSIYGYRGDPRNEQFF.

Written as DNA, the CDR3 is TGCAGCGTTGCAGGACAGAACACCGGGGAGCTGTTTTTT. Amino acid sequence: CSVAGQNTGELFF. This chain uses TRBV29-1 with TRBJ2-2, with D possibly TRBD1 on 5 matching bases. With 4 bases removed from V and 1 base from J, the gap between germline ends came to 7 bases. The CDR3 is 13 amino acids. Per the germline V gene, CDR1 is SQVTM and CDR2 is ANQGSEA.

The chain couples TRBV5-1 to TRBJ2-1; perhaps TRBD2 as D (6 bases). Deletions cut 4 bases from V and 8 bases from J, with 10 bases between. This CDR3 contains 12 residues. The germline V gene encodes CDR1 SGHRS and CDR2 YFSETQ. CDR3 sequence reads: CASSRIADEQFF. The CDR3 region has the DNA TGCGCCAGCAGCCGGATAGCGGATGAGCAGTTCTTC.

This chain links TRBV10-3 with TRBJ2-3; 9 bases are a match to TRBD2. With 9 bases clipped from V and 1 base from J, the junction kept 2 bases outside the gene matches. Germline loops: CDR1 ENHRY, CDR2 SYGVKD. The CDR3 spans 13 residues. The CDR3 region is CAIAGGGTDTQYF. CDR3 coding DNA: TGTGCCATAGCGGGGGGCGGCACAGATACGCAGTATTTT.

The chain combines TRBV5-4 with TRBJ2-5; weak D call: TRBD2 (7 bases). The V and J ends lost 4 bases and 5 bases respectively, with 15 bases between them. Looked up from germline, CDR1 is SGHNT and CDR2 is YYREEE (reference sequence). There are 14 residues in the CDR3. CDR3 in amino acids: CASSGGGAVETQYF. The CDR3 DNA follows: TGTGCCAGCAGCGGAGGGGGGGCCGTCGAGACCCAGTACTTC. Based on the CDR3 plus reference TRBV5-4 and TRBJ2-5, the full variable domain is ETGVTQSPTHLIKTRGQQVTLRCSSQSGHNTVSWYQQALGQGPQFIFQYYREEENGRGNFPPRFSGLQFPNYSSELNVNALELDDSALYLCASSGGGAVETQYFGPGTRLLVL.

The chain's CDR3 is CASGYTNRAGELFF. Here the CDR3 DNA reads TGTGCCAGCGGCTATACCAACAGGGCTGGGGAGCTGTTTTTT. This sequence joins TRBV9 and TRBJ2-2; weak D call: TRBD1 (6 bases). Trimming removed 7 bases from V and 8 bases from J, with 18 bases in between. From germline, CDR1 is SGDLS and CDR2 YYNGEE. There are 14 residues in the CDR3.

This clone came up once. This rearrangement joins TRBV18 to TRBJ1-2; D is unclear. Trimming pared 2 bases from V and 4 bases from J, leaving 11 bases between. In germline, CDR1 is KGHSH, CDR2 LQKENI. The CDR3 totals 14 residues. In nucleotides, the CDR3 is TGTGCCAGCTCACCAGACTACAGACCCTATGGCTACACCTTC. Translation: CASSPDYRPYGYTF.

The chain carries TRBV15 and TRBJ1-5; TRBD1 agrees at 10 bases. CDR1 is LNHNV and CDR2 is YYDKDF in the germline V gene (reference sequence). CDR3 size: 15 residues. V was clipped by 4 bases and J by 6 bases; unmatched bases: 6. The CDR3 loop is CATSIGTGATQPQHF. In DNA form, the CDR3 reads TGTGCCACCAGCATTGGGACAGGGGCTACTCAGCCCCAGCATTTT. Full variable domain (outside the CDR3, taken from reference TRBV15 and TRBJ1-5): DAMVIQNPRYQVTQFGKPVTLSCSQTLNHNVMYWYQQKSSQAPKLLFHYYDKDFNNEADTPDNFQSRRPNTSFCFLDIRSPGLGDTAMYLCATSIGTGATQPQHFGDGTRLSIL.

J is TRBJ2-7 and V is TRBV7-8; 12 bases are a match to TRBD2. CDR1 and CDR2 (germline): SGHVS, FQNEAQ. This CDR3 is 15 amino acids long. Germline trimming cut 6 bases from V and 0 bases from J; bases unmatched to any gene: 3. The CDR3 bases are TGTGCCAGCAGTCCACTAGCGGGGGGCTCCTACGAGCAGTACTTC. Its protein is CASSPLAGGSYEQYF.

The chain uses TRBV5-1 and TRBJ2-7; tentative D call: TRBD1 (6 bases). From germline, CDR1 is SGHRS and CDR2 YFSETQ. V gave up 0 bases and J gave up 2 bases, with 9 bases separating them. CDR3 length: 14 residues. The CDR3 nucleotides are TGCGCCAGCAGCTTGGAGGCAGGGGCCTACGAGCAGTACTTC. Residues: CASSLEAGAYEQYF.

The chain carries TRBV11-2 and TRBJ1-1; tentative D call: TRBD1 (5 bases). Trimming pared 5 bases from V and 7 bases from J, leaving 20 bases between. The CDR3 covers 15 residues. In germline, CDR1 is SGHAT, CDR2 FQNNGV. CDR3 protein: CASSASGGAGSEAFF. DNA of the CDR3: TGTGCCAGCAGCGCATCTGGAGGGGCAGGTAGTGAAGCTTTCTTT. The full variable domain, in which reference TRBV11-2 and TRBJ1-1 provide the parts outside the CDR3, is EAGVAQSPRYKIIEKRQSVAFWCNPISGHATLYWYQQILGQGPKLLIQFQNNGVVDDSQLPKDRFSAERLKGVDSTLKIQPAKLEDSAVYLCASSASGGAGSEAFFGQGTRLTVV.

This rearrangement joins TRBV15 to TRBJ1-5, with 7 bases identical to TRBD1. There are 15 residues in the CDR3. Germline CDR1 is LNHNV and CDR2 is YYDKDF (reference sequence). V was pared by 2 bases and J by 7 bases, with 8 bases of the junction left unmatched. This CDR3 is CATSRKDRVGQPQHF. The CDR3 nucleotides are TGTGCCACCAGCAGAAAAGACAGGGTTGGCCAGCCCCAGCATTTT. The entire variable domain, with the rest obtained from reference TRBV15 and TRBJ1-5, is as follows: DAMVIQNPRYQVTQFGKPVTLSCSQTLNHNVMYWYQQKSSQAPKLLFHYYDKDFNNEADTPDNFQSRRPNTSFCFLDIRSPGLGDTAMYLCATSRKDRVGQPQHFGDGTRLSIL.

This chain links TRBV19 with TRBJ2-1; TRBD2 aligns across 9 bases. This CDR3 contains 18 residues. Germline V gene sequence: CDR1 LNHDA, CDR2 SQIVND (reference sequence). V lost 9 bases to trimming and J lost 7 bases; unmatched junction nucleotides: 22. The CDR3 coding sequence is TGTGCCAGCAAACCAACCGGCCCGTGGCGGGGGGGACCAAATGAGCAGTTCTTC. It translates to CASKPTGPWRGGPNEQFF.

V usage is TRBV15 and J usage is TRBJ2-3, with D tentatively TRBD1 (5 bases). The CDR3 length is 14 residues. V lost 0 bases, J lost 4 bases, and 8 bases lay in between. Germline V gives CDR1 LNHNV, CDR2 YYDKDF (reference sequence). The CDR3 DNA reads TGTGCCACCAGCAGAGATGGGGCAGCAGATACGCAGTATTTT. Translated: CATSRDGAADTQYF.

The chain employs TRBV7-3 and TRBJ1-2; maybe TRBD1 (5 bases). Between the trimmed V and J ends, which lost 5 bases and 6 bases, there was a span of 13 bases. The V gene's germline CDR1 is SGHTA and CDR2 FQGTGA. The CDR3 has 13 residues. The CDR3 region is CASSPQGGDGYTF. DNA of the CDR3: TGTGCCAGCAGCCCGCAGGGTGGGGATGGCTACACCTTC.

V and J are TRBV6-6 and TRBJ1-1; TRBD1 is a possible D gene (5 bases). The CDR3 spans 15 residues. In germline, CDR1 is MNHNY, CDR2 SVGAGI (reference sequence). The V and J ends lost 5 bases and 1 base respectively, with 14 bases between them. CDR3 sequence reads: CASSHTYDRNTEAFF. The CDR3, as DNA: TGTGCCAGCAGTCACACATACGACAGGAACACTGAAGCTTTCTTT.

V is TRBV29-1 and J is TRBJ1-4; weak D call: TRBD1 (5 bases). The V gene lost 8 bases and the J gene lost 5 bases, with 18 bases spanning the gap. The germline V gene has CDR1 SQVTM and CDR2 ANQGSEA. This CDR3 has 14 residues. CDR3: CSIQDTGGNEKLFF. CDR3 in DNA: TGCAGCATACAGGATACAGGTGGAAATGAAAAACTGTTTTTT.

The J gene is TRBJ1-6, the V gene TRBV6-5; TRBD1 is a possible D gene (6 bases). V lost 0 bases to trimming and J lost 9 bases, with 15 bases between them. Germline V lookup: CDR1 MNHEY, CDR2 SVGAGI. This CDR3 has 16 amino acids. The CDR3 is CASSYSDRTVASPLHF. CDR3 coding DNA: TGTGCCAGCAGTTACTCCGATCGGACAGTAGCTTCACCCCTCCACTTT.

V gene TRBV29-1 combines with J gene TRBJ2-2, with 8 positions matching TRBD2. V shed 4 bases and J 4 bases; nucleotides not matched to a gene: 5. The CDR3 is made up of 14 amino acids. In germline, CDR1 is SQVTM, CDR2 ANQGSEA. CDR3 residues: CSVVGGGVTGELFF. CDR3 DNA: TGCAGCGTTGTCGGGGGGGGCGTCACCGGGGAGCTGTTTTTT.

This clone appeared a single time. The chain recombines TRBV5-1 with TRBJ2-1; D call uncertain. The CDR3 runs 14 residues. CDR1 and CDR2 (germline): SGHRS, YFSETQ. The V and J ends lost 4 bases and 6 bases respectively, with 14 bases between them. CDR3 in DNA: TGCGCCAGCAGCCCGATCATCCCCAGCAATGAGCAGTTCTTC. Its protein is CASSPIIPSNEQFF. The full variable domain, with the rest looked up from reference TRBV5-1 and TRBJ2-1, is KAGVTQTPRYLIKTRGQQVTLSCSPISGHRSVSWYQQTPGQGLQFLFEYFSETQRNKGNFPGRFSGRQFSNSRSEMNVSTLELGDSALYLCASSPIIPSNEQFFGPGTRLTVL.

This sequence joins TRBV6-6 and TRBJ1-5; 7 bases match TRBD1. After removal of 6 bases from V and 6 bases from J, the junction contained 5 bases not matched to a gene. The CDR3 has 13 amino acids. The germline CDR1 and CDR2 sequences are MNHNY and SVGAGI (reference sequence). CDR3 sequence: CASSDRVFQPQHF. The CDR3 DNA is TGTGCCAGCAGCGACAGGGTCTTTCAGCCCCAGCATTTT.

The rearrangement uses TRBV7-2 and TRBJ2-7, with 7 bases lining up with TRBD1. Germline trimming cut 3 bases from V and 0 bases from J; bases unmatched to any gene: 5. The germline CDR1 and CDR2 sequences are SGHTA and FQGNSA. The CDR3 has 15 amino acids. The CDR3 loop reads CASSFDRASSYEQYF. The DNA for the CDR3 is TGTGCCAGCAGCTTTGACAGGGCGAGCTCCTACGAGCAGTACTTC.